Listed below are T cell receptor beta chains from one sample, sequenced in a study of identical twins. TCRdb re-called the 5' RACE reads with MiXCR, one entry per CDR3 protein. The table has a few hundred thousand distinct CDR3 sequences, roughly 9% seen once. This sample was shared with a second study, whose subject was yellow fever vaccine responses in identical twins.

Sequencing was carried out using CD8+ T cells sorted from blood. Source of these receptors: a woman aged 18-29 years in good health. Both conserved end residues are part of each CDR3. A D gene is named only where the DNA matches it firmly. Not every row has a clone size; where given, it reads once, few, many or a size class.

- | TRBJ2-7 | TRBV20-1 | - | CSARGPSSYEQYF | TGCAGTGCTAGAGGTCCTAGCTCTTACGAGCAGTACTTC
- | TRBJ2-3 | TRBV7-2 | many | CASSGPTDTQYF | TGTGCCAGCAGCGGGCCCACAGATACGCAGTATTTT
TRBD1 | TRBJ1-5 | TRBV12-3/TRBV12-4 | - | CASSPSTGVQPQHF | TGTGCCAGCAGTCCCTCCACAGGGGTACAGCCCCAGCATTTT
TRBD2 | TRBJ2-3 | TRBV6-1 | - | CASSTYPSGGNTDTQYF | TGTGCCAGCAGTACCTATCCTAGCGGGGGGAACACAGATACGCAGTATTTT
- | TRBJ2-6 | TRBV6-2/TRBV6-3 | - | CASSPLRTGEIPGANVLTF | TGTGCCAGCAGCCCCCTTAGGACGGGAGAAATCCCTGGGGCCAACGTCCTGACTTTC
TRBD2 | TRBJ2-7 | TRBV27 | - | CASRKGLAGYEQYF | TGTGCCAGCAGAAAGGGACTAGCGGGGTACGAGCAGTACTTC
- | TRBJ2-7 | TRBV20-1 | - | CSAREPGHVPYEQYF | TGCAGTGCTAGAGAGCCGGGACACGTACCTTACGAGCAGTACTTC
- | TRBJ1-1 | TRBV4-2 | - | CASSQVEAPNTEAFF | TGTGCCAGCAGCCAAGTTGAGGCTCCGAACACTGAAGCTTTCTTT
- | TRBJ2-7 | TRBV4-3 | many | CASSQDTPGNYEQYF | TGCGCCAGCAGCCAAGACACCCCAGGGAACTACGAGCAGTACTTC
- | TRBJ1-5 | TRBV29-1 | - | CSVLLGGAGQPQHF | TGCAGCGTTTTACTCGGGGGGGCTGGTCAGCCCCAGCATTTT
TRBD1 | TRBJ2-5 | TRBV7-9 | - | CASMGQLAETQYF | TGTGCCAGCATGGGACAGCTGGCGGAGACCCAGTACTTC
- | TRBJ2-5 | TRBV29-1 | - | CSVEGDAGETQYF | TGCAGCGTCGAGGGGGATGCAGGGGAGACCCAGTACTTC
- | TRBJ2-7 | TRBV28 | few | CASSFGGGGYEQYF | TGTGCCAGCAGTTTTGGGGGGGGCGGCTACGAGCAGTACTTC
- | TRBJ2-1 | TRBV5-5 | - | CASSLSAVAPREQFF | TGTGCCAGCAGCTTGTCAGCGGTCGCACCGAGAGAGCAGTTCTTC
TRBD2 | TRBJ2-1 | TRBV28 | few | CASSRVARGVDYNEQFF | TGTGCCAGCAGCCGCGTGGCGCGGGGGGTCGACTACAATGAGCAGTTCTTC
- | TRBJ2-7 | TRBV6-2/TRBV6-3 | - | CASSYSLRDVSYEQYF | TGTGCCAGCAGCTACTCCCTCCGGGACGTCTCCTACGAGCAGTACTTC
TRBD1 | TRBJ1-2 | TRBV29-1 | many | CSVEAILGTGPYGYTF | TGCAGCGTTGAAGCGATCCTCGGGACAGGGCCCTATGGCTACACCTTC
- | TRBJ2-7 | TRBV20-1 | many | CSARGEVDSYEQYF | TGCAGTGCTAGAGGGGAAGTCGACTCCTACGAGCAGTACTTC
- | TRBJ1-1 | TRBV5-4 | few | CASSIHRAWTEAFF | TGTGCCAGCAGCATCCACAGGGCGTGGACTGAAGCTTTCTTT
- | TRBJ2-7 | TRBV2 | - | CASSEAEGLLSYEQYF | TGTGCCAGCAGTGAAGCGGAGGGACTCCTCTCCTACGAGCAGTACTTC
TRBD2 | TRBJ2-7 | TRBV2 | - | CASSDVAGGPQEQYF | TGTGCCAGCAGTGATGTGGCGGGGGGCCCCCAAGAGCAGTACTTC
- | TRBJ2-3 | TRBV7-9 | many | CASSTAGITDTQYF | TGTGCCAGCAGCACGGCGGGGATCACAGATACGCAGTATTTT
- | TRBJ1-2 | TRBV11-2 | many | CASSIGVGYTF | TGTGCCAGCAGCATAGGGGTGGGCTACACCTTC
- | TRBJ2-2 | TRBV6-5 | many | CASSYSLTGELFF | TGTGCCAGCAGTTACTCGCTAACCGGGGAGCTGTTTTTT
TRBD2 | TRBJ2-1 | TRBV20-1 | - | CSASLADYNEQFF | TGCAGTGCTAGTCTAGCGGACTACAATGAGCAGTTCTTC
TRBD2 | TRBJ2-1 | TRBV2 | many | CASSVGLADLLSSYNEQFF | TGTGCCAGCAGTGTGGGGCTAGCGGACCTCCTTTCCTCCTACAATGAGCAGTTCTTC
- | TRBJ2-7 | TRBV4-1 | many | CASSQVEGDLSYEQYF | TGCGCCAGCAGCCAAGTGGAGGGGGATCTCTCCTACGAGCAGTACTTC
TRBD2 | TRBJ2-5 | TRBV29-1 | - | CSVEEAGGETQYF | TGCAGCGTTGAAGAGGCGGGAGGGGAGACCCAGTACTTC
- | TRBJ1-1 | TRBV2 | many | CASSSLSEAFF | TGTGCCAGCAGTAGTCTTTCTGAAGCTTTCTTT
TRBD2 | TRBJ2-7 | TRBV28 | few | CASSPSLSSGDPYEQYF | TGTGCCAGCAGTCCATCCCTTAGTAGCGGGGACCCTTACGAGCAGTACTTC
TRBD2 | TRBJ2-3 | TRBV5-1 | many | CASSWKRGGMDTQYF | TGCGCCAGCAGCTGGAAGCGGGGGGGCATGGATACGCAGTATTTT
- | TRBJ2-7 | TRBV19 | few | CASSIDPASSYEQYF | TGTGCCAGTAGTATTGACCCAGCGAGCTCCTACGAGCAGTACTTC
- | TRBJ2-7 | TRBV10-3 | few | CAISESGVTSLTLYEQYF | TGTGCCATCAGTGAGTCAGGCGTAACTAGCTTGACTCTCTACGAGCAGTACTTC
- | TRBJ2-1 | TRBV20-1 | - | CSASSLRDFYNEQFF | TGCAGTGCTTCTTCCCTCCGGGACTTCTACAATGAGCAGTTCTTC
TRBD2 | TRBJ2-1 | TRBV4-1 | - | CASSQVGGSKSYNEQFF | TGCGCCAGCAGCCAAGTAGGCGGGAGTAAGTCCTACAATGAGCAGTTCTTC
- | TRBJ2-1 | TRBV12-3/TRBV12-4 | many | CASSLLEYEQFF | TGTGCCAGCAGTTTACTAGAATATGAGCAGTTCTTC
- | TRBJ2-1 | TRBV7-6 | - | CASSPPGPTSYNEQFF | TGTGCCAGCAGCCCACCGGGACCAACTTCCTACAATGAGCAGTTCTTC
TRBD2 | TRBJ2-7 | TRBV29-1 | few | CSVGAGDSYEQYF | TGCAGCGTTGGGGCGGGGGACTCCTACGAGCAGTACTTC
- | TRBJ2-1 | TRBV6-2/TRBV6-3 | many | CASSWSAGLEQFF | TGTGCCAGCAGTTGGAGCGCGGGGCTTGAGCAGTTCTTC
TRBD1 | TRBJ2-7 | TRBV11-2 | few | CASKDRVVPDEQYF | TGTGCCAGCAAAGACAGGGTCGTCCCTGACGAGCAGTACTTC
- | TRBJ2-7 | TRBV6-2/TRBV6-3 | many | CASSYGEGREQYF | TGTGCCAGCAGTTACGGTGAGGGGCGCGAGCAGTACTTC
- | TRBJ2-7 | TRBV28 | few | CASSTTRFYEQYF | TGTGCCAGCAGTACAACGAGGTTTTACGAGCAGTACTTC
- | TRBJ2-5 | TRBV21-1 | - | CASSKVGLEQETQYF | TGTGCCAGCAGCAAAGTAGGATTAGAGCAAGAGACCCAGTACTTC
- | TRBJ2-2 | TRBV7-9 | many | CASSETVGIGELFF | TGTGCCAGCAGCGAGACTGTGGGGATCGGGGAGCTGTTTTTT
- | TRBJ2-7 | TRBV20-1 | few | CSARDLEYSYEQYF | TGCAGTGCTAGAGATTTGGAATACTCCTACGAGCAGTACTTC
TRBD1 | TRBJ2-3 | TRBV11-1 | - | CASSLAHPDRQGWGDTQYF | TGTGCCAGCAGCTTAGCCCACCCTGATAGACAGGGGTGGGGAGATACGCAGTATTTT
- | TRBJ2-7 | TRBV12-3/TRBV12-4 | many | CASRSTGFGEQYF | TGTGCCAGCCGGAGCACAGGGTTCGGGGAGCAGTACTTC
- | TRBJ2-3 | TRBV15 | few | CATSRAFSTDTQYF | TGTGCCACCAGCAGGGCGTTTAGCACAGATACGCAGTATTTT
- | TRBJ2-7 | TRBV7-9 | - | CASSPPSQSSYEQYF | TGTGCCAGCAGCCCACCGAGTCAGAGCTCCTACGAGCAGTACTTC
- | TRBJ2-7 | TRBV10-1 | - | CASSRDTTSYEQYF | TGCGCCAGTTCCCGGGACACTACCTCCTACGAGCAGTACTTC
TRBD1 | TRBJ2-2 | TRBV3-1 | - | CASSPTGVTSNTGELFF | TGTGCCAGCAGCCCAACAGGGGTTACATCGAACACCGGGGAGCTGTTTTTT
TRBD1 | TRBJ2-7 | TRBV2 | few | CAIPGQGADEQYF | TGTGCCATCCCCGGACAGGGGGCAGACGAGCAGTACTTC
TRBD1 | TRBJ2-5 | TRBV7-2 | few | CASSQEGTAQETQYF | TGTGCCAGCAGTCAAGAAGGGACAGCCCAAGAGACCCAGTACTTC
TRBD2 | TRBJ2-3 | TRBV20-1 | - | CSARGFSSGGAPDTQYF | TGCAGTGCTAGAGGTTTCTCTAGCGGGGGGGCCCCAGATACGCAGTATTTT
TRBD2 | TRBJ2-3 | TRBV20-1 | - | CSARDGKGSGTSTDTQYF | TGCAGTGCTAGAGATGGAAAGGGTAGCGGGACTAGCACAGATACGCAGTATTTT
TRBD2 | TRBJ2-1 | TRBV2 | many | CASSVKRGATGGNEQFF | TGTGCCAGCAGTGTCAAGCGGGGGGCCACCGGGGGGAATGAGCAGTTCTTC
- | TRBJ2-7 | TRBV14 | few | CASSQAGNEQYF | TGTGCCAGCAGCCAAGCGGGGAACGAGCAGTACTTC
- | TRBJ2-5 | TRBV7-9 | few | CASSHSIQETQYF | TGTGCCAGCAGCCACTCCATTCAAGAGACCCAGTACTTC
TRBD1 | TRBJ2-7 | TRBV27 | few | CASSLLPGTGGYEQYF | TGTGCCAGCAGTTTGCTTCCCGGGACAGGGGGATACGAGCAGTACTTC